The TCR beta chain described here comes from a study of T cell repertoires in cytomegalovirus infection. Overall study context: Public TCR beta signatures were indicative of both CMV infection and a matching HLA type.

General study results and limits: Identification of carriers of CMV plus the relevant HLA was achieved through cumulative public TCR beta family frequency. What dominated the ex vivo response were HLA-C-restricted CMV-specific TCR beta clonotypes.

Germline V gives CDR1 LNHNV, CDR2 YYDKDF (reference sequence). The CDR3 length is 16 residues. The trim removed 3 bases at V and 3 bases at J, leaving 9 bases unmatched. TCRdb redid the calling of the reads with MiXCR, one entry per CDR3 protein. The sample has about 200,000 distinct CDR3 sequences, about a tenth seen once. This clonotype was observed many times. The antigen is unknown. Sequencing input: PBMCs. The sequence was collected from a human donor in good health (CMV status not recorded). Some clones in this sample may be carry-over from other donors' samples. The chain employs TRBV15 and TRBJ2-5, with 8 bases fitting TRBD2. In nucleotides, the CDR3 is TGTGCCACCAGCAGCCGCGGGCGGGGGGCCAAAGAGACCCAGTACTTC. Its translation: CATSSRGRGAKETQYF.